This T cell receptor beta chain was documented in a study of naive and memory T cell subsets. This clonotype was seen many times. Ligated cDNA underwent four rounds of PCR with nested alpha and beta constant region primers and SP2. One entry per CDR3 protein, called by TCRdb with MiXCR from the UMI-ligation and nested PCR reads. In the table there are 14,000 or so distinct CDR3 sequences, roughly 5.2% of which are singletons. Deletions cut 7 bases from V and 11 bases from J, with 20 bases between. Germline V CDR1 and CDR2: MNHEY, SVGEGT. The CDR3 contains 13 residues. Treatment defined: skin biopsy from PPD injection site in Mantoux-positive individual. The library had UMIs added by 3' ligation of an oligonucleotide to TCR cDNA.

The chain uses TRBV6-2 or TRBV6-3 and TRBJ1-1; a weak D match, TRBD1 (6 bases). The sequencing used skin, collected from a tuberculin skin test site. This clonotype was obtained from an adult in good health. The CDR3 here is CASTQVGGRDAFF. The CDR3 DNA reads TGTGCCAGCACCCAAGTAGGGGGGCGCGACGCTTTCTTT.